Sequencing of this T cell receptor beta chain was carried out in a study of lymphopenia after photon versus proton radiotherapy. The study's findings and limits: Only patients who died were analyzed for survival; proton advantage is unproven. Oligoclonal CD8+ Temra expansion after nadir drove photon patients' diversity drop. Photon-treated patients lost naive T cells and TCR diversity; proton-treated stayed stable.

This clone was counted a single time. Its target is unknown. Produced via immunoSEQ multiplex PCR; TCRdb's table is partial and in-frame only. The table records tens of thousands of clones, about 88% of them present only once. The sample here was peripheral blood, taken from a patient treated with proton-based radiotherapy. The sequence was collected from a man in his sixties with pancreatic cancer.

CDR3 nucleotide sequence: TGTGCCAGCACTGTGACAGGGGCGGGCACCGGGGAGCTGTTTTTT. This gives the protein CASTVTGAGTGELFF. V gene TRBV2 combines with J gene TRBJ2-2; 8 bases agree with TRBD1. There are 15 residues in the CDR3. V shed 7 bases, J shed 4 bases, and the junction held 8 bases outside the gene matches. CDR1 is SNHLY, CDR2 FYNNEI, per germline.